This TCR beta chain appears in the sequencing data of a study of early T cells in non-severe SARS-CoV-2 infection (dated by TCRdb to about 2021). In terms of the full investigation: Bulk RNA from unsorted whole blood was used for TCR sequencing, so alpha and beta chains could not be paired. On the study overall, not on this receptor specifically: Matching against VDJdb was skewed toward anti-spike CD8 responses, likely underestimated virus-specific expansions, and missed private and CD4 specificities.

The method was 5' RACE. Sequencing was performed on a NextSeq 500. Unique molecular identifiers were attached to individual cDNA molecules in the TCR library protocol so that sequencing error and PCR bias could be corrected. Both TCR alpha and beta chains were sequenced, and tight co-correlation was observed between alpha and beta sequence abundances in each sample. Regarding the original processing steps: Decombinator V4 was used to perform V gene, J gene and CDR3 annotation of TCR sequences. TCRs were defined as expanded if a significant change between any two time points was detected under a Poisson model with p below 0.0001. TCR abundances were normalised to the total number of TCRs sequenced per sample and expressed as counts per million. TRAV1-2 paired with TRAJ12, TRAJ20 or TRAJ33 defined MAIT TCRs, while TRAV10 paired with TRAJ18 defined iNKT TCRs. VDJdb, accessed 1 November 2021, was searched for CMV, EBV and SARS-CoV-2 annotated TCRs, with TCRs annotated for multiple antigens excluded. The public reads were reanalyzed by TCRdb: fastp trimming at Q25, MiXCR alignment, in-frame beta chains only. Identical CDR3 protein sequences are pooled into one entry, listed with their most common genes and DNA. TCRdb, not the authors, supplied the V and J calls. The sample data list tens of thousands of distinct CDR3 sequences, and 14% of these were observed just once. 5% to 7% of the sample belongs to the ten largest clones.

A case-control design nested within a healthcare worker cohort in London, UK, was used, with weekly nasopharyngeal swab PCR tests and blood sampling performed. Between 23 and 31 March 2020, the week of the UK lockdown, healthcare workers were enrolled and then followed up weekly for as long as 16 weeks. Looking up the germline V gene yields CDR1 SGHRS and CDR2 YFSETQ. Its CDR3 holds 14 amino acids, cysteine through phenylalanine. The CDR3 DNA has 42 bases and is translated from base 1. V loses 0 bases of germline sequence and J loses 4 bases, and the interval between the two ends is 11 bases. As concerns this clonotype: No antigen is known for it. No much larger clone is present one base from it, and per-base qualities are unavailable.

Sequencing was carried out using whole blood. Recombination connected TRBV5-1 to TRBJ2-7; the D gene could be TRBD1 or TRBD2, each one agreeing over 5 bases. This receptor was identified in an adult who was a healthcare worker with PCR-confirmed SARS-CoV-2 infection or an uninfected control (not recorded which). At the DNA level, the sequence is TGCGCCAGCAGCTTGGAAGGGACCTCTTACGAGCAGTACTTC. Translated, this is CASSLEGTSYEQYF.